This T cell receptor beta chain appears in the sequencing data of a study of T-cell reconstitution after alpha-beta-depleted transplantation in children. TCRbeta library construction was performed incorporating unique molecular identifiers. TCRdb analysed the PCR reads with MiXCR anew, one entry per CDR3 protein. The table has a few hundred thousand distinct CDR3 sequences, about a tenth seen once; the top ten hold 2.4%. Here the sequenced sample was PBMCs from the stem cell graft donor, taken from the stem cell graft. The receptor comes from a human donor who donated a stem cell graft to a child with acute lymphoblastic leukemia.

The CDR3 loop is CASSLAPGLDYEQYF. DNA for the CDR3: TGTGCCAGCAGCTTAGCCCCGGGACTAGACTACGAGCAGTACTTC. The gene calls are TRBV7-3 and TRBJ2-7; 8 positions match TRBD2. The CDR3 runs 15 residues. Germline V lookup: CDR1 SGHTA, CDR2 FQGTGA. With 2 bases clipped from V and 3 bases from J, the junction kept 6 bases outside the gene matches.